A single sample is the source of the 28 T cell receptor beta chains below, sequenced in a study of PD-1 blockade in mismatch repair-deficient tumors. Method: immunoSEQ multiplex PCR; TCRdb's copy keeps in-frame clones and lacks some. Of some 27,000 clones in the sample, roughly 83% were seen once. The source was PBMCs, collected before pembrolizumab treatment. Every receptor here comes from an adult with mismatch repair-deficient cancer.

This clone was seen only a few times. The DNA for the CDR3 is TGTGCCAGCAGCTTATCTTTATCCGGGGAAACTGAAGCTTTCTTT. It encodes CASSLSLSGETEAFF. The chain uses TRBV7-8 and TRBJ1-1, with no clear D. The CDR3 has 15 amino acids. Germline V gene sequence: CDR1 SGHVS, CDR2 FQNEAQ. The V and J ends lost 2 bases and 5 bases respectively, with 15 bases between them.

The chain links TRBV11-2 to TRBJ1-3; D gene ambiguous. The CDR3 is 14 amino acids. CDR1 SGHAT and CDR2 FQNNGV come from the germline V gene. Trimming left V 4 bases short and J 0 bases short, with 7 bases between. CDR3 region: CASSSQISGNTIYF. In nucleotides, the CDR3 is TGTGCCAGCAGCTCCCAGATCTCTGGAAACACCATATATTTT.

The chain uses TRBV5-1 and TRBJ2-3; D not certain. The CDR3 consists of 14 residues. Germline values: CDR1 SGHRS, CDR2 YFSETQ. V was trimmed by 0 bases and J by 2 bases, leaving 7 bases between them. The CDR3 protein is CASSLAEVTDTQYF. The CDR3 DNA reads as TGCGCCAGCAGCTTGGCCGAGGTCACAGATACGCAGTATTTT.

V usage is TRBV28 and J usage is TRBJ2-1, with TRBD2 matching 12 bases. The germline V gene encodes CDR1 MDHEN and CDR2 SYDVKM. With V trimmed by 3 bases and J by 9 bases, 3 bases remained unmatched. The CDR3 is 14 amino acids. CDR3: CASSFLLAGGEQFF. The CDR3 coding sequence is TGTGCCAGCAGTTTTTTACTAGCGGGAGGTGAGCAGTTCTTC.

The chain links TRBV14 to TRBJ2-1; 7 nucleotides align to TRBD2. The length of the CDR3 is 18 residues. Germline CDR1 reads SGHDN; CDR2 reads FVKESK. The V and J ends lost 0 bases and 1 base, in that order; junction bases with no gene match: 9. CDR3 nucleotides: TGTGCCAGCAGCCAAGAAAGGGCGGCGGGAGAATCCTACAATGAGCAGTTCTTC. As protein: CASSQERAAGESYNEQFF.

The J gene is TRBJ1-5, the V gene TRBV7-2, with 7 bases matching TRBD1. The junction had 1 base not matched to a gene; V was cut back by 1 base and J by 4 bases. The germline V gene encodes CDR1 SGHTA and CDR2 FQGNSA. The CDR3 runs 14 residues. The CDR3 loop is CASSLDRGNQPQHF. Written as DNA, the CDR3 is TGTGCCAGCAGCTTAGACAGGGGTAATCAGCCCCAGCATTTT.

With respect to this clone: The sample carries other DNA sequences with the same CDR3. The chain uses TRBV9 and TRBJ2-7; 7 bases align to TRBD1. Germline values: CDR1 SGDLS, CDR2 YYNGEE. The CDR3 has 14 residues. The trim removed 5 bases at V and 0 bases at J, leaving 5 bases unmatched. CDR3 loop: CASSEWDSSYEQYF. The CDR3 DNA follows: TGTGCCAGCAGTGAATGGGACAGCTCCTACGAGCAGTACTTC.

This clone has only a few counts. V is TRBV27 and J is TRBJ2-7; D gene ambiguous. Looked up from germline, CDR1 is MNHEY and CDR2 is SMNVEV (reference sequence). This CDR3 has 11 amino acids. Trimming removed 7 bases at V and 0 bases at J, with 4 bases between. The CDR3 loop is CASTSSYEQYF. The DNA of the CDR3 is TGTGCCAGCACGAGCTCCTACGAGCAGTACTTC.

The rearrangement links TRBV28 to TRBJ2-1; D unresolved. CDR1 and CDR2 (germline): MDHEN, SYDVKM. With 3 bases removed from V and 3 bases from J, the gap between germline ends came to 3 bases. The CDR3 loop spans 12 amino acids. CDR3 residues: CASSFGYNEQFF. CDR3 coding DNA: TGTGCCAGCAGTTTCGGCTACAATGAGCAGTTCTTC.

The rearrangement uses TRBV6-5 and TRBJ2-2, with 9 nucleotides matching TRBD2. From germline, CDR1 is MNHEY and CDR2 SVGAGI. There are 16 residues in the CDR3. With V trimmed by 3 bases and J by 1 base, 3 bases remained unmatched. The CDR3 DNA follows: TGTGCCAGCAGTTATTCGACTAGCGGGAACACCGGGGAGCTGTTTTTT. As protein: CASSYSTSGNTGELFF.

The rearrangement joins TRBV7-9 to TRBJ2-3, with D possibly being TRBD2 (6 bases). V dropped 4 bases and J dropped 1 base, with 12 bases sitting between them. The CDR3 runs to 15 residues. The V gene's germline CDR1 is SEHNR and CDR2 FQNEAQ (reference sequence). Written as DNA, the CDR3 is TGTGCCAGCAGCTCGCGACTAGAGGGCACAGATACGCAGTATTTT. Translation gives CASSSRLEGTDTQYF.

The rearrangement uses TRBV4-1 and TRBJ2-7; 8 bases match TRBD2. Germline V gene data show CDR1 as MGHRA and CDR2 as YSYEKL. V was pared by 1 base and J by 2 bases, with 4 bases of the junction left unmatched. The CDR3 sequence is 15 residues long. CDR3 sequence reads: CASSQVAGPTYEQYF. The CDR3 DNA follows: TGCGCCAGCAGCCAAGTAGCGGGACCCACCTACGAGCAGTACTTC.

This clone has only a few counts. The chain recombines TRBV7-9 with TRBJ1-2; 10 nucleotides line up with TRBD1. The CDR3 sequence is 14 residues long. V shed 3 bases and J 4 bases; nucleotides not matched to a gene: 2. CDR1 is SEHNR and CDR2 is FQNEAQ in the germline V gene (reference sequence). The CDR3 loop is CASSLGQGSYGYTF. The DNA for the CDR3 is TGTGCCAGCAGCTTGGGACAGGGGTCCTATGGCTACACCTTC.

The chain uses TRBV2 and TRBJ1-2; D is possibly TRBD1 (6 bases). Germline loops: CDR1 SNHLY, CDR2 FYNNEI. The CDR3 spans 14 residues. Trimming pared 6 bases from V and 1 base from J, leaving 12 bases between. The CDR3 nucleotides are TGTGCCAGCAGCCAGGACAGTATTAACTATGGCTACACCTTC. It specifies CASSQDSINYGYTF.

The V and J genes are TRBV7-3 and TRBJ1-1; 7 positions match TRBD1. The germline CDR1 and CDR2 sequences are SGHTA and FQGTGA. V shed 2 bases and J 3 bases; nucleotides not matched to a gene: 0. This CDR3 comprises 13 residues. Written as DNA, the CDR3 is TGTGCCAGCAGCTTACAGGGGGACACTGAAGCTTTCTTT. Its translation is CASSLQGDTEAFF.

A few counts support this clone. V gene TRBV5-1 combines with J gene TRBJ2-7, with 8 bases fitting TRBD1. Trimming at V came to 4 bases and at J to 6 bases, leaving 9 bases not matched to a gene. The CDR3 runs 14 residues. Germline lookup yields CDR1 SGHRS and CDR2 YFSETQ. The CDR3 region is CASSPSTGVSEQYF. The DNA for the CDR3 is TGCGCCAGCAGCCCTTCGACAGGGGTGAGCGAGCAGTACTTC.

CDR3 sequence (DNA): TGTGCCAGCAGGGCGGCCAGCTCCTACGAGCAGTACTTC. Encoded protein: CASRAASSYEQYF. V is TRBV6-1 and J is TRBJ2-7, with D unresolved. Trimming took 6 bases from V and 0 from J, leaving 9 bases between them. CDR3 length: 13 residues. CDR1 MNHNS and CDR2 SASEGT come from the germline V gene.

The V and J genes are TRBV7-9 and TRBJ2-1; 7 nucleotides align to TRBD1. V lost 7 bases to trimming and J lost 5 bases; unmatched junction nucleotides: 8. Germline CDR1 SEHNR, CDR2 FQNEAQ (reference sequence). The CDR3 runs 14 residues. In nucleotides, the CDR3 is TGTGCCAGCAAAGAAACAGGGGTACACAATGAGCAGTTCTTC. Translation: CASKETGVHNEQFF. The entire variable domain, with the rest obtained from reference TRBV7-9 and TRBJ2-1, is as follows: DTGVSQNPRHKITKRGQNVTFRCDPISEHNRLYWYRQTLGQGPEFLTYFQNEAQLEKSRLLSDRFSAERPKGSFSTLEIQRTEQGDSAMYLCASKETGVHNEQFFGPGTRLTVL.

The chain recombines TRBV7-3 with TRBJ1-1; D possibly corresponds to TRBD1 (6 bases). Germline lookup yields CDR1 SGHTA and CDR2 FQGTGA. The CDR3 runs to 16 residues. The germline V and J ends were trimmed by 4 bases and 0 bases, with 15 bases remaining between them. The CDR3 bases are TGTGCCAGCAGCTCTCGGGGGGGGGCTTTGAACACTGAAGCTTTCTTT. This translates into CASSSRGGALNTEAFF.

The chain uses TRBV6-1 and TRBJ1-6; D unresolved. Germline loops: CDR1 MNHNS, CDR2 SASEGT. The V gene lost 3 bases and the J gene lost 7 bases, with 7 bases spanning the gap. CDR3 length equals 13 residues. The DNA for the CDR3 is TGTGCCAGCAGTGATTCAGTGAATTCACCCCTCCACTTT. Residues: CASSDSVNSPLHF.

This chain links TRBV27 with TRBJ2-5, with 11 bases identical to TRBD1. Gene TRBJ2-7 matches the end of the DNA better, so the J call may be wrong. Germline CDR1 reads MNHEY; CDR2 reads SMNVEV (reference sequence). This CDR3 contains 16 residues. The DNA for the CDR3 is TGTGCCAGCAAACCTACCGGGACAGGGGGTTCCGACGAGCAGTACTTC. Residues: CASKPTGTGGSDEQYF.

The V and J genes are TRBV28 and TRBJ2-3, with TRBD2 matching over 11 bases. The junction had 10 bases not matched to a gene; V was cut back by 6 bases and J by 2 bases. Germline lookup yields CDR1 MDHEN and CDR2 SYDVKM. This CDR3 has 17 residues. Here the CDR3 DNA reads TGTGCCAGCAGACCTAATGGACTAGCGGGTTTCACAGATACGCAGTATTTT. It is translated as CASRPNGLAGFTDTQYF.

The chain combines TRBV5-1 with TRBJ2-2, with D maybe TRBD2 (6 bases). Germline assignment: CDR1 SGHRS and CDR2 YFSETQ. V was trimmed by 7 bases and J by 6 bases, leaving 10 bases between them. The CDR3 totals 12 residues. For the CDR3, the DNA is TGCGCCAGCGGCGGGACGGCCGGGGAGCTGTTTTTT. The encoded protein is CASGGTAGELFF.

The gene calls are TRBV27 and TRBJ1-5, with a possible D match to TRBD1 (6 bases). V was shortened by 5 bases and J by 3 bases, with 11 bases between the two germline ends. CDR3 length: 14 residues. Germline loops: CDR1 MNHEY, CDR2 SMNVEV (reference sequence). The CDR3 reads CASSGGRYNQPQHF. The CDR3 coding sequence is TGTGCCAGCAGTGGGGGCCGGTACAATCAGCCCCAGCATTTT.

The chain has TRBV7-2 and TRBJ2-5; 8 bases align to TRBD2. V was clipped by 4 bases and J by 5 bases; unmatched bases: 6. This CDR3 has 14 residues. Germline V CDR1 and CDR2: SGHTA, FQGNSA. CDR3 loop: CASSYSGSRETQYF. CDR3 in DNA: TGTGCCAGCAGCTACAGCGGGAGCAGGGAGACCCAGTACTTC.

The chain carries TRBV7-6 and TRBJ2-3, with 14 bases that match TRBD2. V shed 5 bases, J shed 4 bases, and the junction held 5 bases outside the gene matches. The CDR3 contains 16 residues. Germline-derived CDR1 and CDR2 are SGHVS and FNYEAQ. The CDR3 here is CASSLGTSGRADTQYF. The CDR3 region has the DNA TGTGCCAGCAGCCTTGGGACTAGCGGGAGAGCAGATACGCAGTATTTT.

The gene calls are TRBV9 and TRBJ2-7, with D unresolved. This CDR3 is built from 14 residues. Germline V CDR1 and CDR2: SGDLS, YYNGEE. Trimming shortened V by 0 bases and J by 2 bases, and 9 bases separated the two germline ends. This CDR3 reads CASSVANNPYEQYF. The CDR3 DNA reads TGTGCCAGCAGCGTAGCAAACAATCCCTACGAGCAGTACTTC.

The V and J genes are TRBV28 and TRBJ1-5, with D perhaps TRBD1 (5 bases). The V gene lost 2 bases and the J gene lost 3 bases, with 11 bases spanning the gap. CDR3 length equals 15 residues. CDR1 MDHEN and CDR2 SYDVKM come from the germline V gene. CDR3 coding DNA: TGTGCCAGCAGTTTACTGACAGCAATCAATCAGCCCCAGCATTTT. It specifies CASSLLTAINQPQHF.